One and the same sample provided the 10 T cell receptor beta chains below, sequenced in a study of blood T cell repertoires in COVID-19. The protocol was immunoSEQ multiplex PCR, while the TCRdb copy is restricted to in-frame clones and leaves out a portion. The data hold 200,000 to 250,000 clones, with roughly 84% observed a single time. Sequencing was done on a sample of peripheral blood. The receptors were gathered from a man aged 30 to 45 with active or convalescent COVID-19.

The rearrangement uses TRBV5-4 and TRBJ1-4; TRBD1 is a possible D gene (5 bases). The V end lost 0 bases, the J end lost 7 bases, and 16 bases lay between the germline ends. The CDR3 sequence is 16 residues long. Per germline, CDR1 SGHNT and CDR2 YYREEE (reference sequence). The CDR3 nucleotides are TGTGCCAGCAGCTTGGCCTCGGGGGGGAGAGGTGAAAAACTGTTTTTT. Encoded protein: CASSLASGGRGEKLFF.

The CDR3 spells CASSQDQGAPGELFF. As DNA, the CDR3 is TGTGCCAGCAGCCAAGATCAGGGCGCCCCCGGGGAGCTGTTTTTT. The chain is built from TRBV4-2 and TRBJ2-2; D possibly corresponds to TRBD1 (5 bases). Germline-derived CDR1 and CDR2 are LGHNA and YNFKEQ. This CDR3 contains 15 residues. V was pared by 0 bases and J by 6 bases, with 11 bases between.

The gene calls are TRBV10-2 and TRBJ1-1; TRBD1 aligns across 7 bases. Germline-derived CDR1 and CDR2 are WSHSY and SAAADI. CDR3 length: 13 amino acids. V was pared by 7 bases and J by 7 bases, with 9 bases of the junction left unmatched. The CDR3 spells CASTGQVDLEAFF. The CDR3 nucleotides read TGCGCCAGCACCGGACAGGTAGACCTTGAAGCTTTCTTT.

A single count supports this clone. The gene calls are TRBV6-6 and TRBJ1-4; TRBD1 is a possible D gene (5 bases). Per germline, CDR1 MNHNY and CDR2 SVGAGI (reference sequence). The CDR3 runs to 12 residues. V lost 7 bases and J 8 bases, leaving 11 bases between the germline ends. The CDR3 DNA is TGTGCCAGCAAAAGGGGCAGGGAAAAACTGTTTTTT. Translating gives CASKRGREKLFF.

The chain recombines TRBV19 with TRBJ1-2; D remains ambiguous. This CDR3 is built from 15 residues. V was shortened by 6 bases and J by 3 bases, with 17 bases between the two germline ends. Germline loops: CDR1 LNHDA, CDR2 SQIVND (reference sequence). Here the CDR3 reads CASRLSGSQDYGYTF. The DNA for the CDR3 is TGTGCCAGTAGGCTGTCTGGGTCCCAGGACTATGGCTACACCTTC.

V gene TRBV7-9 combines with J gene TRBJ2-7; D is possibly TRBD1 (6 bases). The length of the CDR3 is 13 residues. CDR1 and CDR2 from the germline V gene are SEHNR and FQNEAQ (reference sequence). V lost 5 bases and J 4 bases, leaving 12 bases between the germline ends. The CDR3 nucleotides read TGTGCCAGCAGCATCGCCAGGGGATACGAGCAGTACTTC. This gives the protein CASSIARGYEQYF.

This clone was seen a few times. V is TRBV18 and J is TRBJ1-1; TRBD1 matches 9 bases. The CDR3 consists of 15 residues. Germline V lookup: CDR1 KGHSH, CDR2 LQKENI. The V gene end was trimmed by 5 bases and the J gene end by 1 base; junction bases not matched to a gene: 5. The DNA for the CDR3 is TGTGCCAGCTCATGGCCGGGACAGGGGAACACTGAAGCTTTCTTT. Translating gives CASSWPGQGNTEAFF.

The genes are TRBV7-9 and TRBJ2-1; TRBD2 might be the D (7 bases). CDR1 and CDR2 (germline): SEHNR, FQNEAQ (reference sequence). The V gene lost 8 bases and the J gene lost 4 bases, with 12 bases spanning the gap. The CDR3 has 13 residues. CDR3 bases: TGTGCCAGCGGGGGGGCCCCGTACAATGAGCAGTTCTTC. Translation gives CASGGAPYNEQFF.

This clone was observed a few times. This chain connects TRBV27 to TRBJ2-3; 15 bases agree with TRBD2. Germline assignment: CDR1 MNHEY and CDR2 SMNVEV (reference sequence). The CDR3 covers 18 residues. J gave up 2 bases and V 1 base, and 4 bases lay outside the gene matches. The CDR3 coding sequence is TGTGCCAGCAGTTTATACGGACTAGCGGGAGGGGACACAGATACGCAGTATTTT. This gives the protein CASSLYGLAGGDTDTQYF.

The chain carries TRBV28 and TRBJ1-5; a weak D match, TRBD1 (5 bases). There are 16 residues in the CDR3. CDR1 and CDR2 (germline): MDHEN, SYDVKM. V was clipped by 7 bases and J by 7 bases, with 23 bases between them. The CDR3 region is CASTPASGGSGQPQHF. As DNA, the CDR3 is TGTGCCAGCACCCCCGCGAGTGGGGGGTCAGGACAGCCCCAGCATTTT. Complete variable domain (other parts from reference TRBV28 and TRBJ1-5): DVKVTQSSRYLVKRTGEKVFLECVQDMDHENMFWYRQDPGLGLRLIYFSYDVKMKEKGDIPEGYSVSREKKERFSLILESASTNQTSMYLCASTPASGGSGQPQHFGDGTRLSIL.